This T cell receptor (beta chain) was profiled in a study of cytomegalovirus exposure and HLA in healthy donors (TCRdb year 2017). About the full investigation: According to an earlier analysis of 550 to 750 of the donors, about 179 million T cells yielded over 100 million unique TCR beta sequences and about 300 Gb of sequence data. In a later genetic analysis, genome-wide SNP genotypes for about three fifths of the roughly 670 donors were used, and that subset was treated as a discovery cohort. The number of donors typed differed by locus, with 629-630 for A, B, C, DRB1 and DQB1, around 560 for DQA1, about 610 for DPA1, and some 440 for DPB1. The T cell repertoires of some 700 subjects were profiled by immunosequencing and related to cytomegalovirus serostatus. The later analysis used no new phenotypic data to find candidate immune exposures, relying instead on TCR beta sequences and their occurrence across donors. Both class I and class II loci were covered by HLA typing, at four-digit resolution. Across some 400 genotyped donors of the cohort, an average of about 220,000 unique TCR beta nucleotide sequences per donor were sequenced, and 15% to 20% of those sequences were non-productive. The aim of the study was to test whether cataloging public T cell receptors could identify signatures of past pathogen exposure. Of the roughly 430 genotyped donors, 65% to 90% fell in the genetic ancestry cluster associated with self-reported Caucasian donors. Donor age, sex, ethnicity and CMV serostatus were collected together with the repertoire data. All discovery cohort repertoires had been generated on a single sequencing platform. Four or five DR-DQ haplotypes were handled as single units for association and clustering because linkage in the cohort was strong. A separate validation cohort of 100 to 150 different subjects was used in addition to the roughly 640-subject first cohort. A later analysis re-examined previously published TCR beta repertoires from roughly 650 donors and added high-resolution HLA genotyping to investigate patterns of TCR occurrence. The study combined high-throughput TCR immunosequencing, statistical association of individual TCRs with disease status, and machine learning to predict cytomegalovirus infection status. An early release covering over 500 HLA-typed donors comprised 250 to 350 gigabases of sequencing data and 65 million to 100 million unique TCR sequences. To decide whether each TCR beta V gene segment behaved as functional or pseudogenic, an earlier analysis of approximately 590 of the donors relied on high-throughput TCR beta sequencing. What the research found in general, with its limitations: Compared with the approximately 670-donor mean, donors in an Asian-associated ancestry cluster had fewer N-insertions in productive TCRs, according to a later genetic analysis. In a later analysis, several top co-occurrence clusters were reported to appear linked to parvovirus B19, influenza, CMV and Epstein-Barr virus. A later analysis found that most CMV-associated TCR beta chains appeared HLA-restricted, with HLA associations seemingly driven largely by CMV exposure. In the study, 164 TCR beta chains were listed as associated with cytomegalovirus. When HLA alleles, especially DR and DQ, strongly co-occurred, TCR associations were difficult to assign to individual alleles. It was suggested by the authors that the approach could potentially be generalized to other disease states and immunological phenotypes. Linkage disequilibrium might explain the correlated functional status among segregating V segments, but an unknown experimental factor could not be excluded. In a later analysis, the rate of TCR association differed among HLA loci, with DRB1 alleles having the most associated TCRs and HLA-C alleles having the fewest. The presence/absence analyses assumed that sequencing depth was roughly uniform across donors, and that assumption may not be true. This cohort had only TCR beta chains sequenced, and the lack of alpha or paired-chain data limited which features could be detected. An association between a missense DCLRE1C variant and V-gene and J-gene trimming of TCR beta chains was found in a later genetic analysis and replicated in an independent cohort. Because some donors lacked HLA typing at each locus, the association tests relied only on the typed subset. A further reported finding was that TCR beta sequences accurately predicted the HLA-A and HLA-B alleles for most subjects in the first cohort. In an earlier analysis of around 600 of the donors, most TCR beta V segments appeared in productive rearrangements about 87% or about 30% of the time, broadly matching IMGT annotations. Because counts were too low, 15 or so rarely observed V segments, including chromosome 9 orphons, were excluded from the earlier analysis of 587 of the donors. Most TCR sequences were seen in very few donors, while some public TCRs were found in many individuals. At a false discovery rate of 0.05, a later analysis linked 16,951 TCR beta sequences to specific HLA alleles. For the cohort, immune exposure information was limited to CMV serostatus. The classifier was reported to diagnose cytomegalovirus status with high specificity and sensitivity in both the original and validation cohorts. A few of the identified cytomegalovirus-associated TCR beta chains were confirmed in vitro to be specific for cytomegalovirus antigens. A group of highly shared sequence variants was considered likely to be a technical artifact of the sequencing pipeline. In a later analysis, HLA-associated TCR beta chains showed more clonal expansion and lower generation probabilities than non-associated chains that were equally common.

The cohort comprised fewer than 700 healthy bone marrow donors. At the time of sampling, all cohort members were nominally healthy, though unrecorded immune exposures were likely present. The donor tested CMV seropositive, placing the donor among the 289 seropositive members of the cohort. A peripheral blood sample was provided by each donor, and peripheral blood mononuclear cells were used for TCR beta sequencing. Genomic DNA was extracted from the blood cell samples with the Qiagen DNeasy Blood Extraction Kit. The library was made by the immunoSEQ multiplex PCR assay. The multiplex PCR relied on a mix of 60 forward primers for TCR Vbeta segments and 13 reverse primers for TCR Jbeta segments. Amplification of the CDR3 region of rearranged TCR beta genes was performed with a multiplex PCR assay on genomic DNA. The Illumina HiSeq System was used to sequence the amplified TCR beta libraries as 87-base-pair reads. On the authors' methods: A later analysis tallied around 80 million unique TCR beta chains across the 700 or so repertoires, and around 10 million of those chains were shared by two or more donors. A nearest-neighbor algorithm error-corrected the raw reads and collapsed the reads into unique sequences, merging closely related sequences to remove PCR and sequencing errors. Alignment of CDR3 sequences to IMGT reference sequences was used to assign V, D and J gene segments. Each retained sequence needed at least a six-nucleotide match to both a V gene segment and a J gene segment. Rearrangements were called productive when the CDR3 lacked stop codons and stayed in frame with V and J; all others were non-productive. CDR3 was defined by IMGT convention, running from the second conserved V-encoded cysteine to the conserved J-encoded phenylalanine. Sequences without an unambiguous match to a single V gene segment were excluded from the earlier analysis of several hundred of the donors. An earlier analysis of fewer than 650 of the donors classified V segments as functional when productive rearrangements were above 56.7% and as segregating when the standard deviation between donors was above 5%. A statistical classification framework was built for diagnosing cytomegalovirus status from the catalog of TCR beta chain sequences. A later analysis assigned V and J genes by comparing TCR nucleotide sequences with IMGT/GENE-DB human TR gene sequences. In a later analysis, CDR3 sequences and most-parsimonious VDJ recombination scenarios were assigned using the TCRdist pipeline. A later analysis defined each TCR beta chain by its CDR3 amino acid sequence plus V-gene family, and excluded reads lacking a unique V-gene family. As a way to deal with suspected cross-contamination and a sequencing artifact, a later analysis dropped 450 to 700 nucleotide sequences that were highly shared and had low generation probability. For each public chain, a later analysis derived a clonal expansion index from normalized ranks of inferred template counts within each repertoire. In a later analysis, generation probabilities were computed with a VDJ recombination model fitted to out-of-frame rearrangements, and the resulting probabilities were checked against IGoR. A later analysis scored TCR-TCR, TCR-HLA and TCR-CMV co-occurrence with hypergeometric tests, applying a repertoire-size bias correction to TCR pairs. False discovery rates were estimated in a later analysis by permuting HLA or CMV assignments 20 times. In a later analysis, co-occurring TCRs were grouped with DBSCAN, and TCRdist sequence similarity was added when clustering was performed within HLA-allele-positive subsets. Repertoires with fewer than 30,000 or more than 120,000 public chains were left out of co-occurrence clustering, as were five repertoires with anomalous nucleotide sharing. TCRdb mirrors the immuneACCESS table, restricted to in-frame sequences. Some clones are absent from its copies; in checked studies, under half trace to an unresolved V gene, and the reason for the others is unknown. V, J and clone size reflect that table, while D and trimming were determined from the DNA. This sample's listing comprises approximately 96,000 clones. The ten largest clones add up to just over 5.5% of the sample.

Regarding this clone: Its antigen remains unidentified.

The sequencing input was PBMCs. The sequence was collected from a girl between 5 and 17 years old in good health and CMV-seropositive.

Here is the DNA: TGTGCCAGCAGTTACTCGGGACAGCTGAACACTGAAGCTTTCTTT. It translates to CASSYSGQLNTEAFF. Rearrangement joined TRBV6-5 to TRBJ1-1; 7 junctional bases match TRBD1. Here V drops 0 bases and J drops 0 bases, and the junction holds 1 base not matched to any gene. The germline V gene gives CDR1 as MNHEY and CDR2 as SVGAGI. From the cysteine up to the phenylalanine, the CDR3 has a length of 15 residues. The entry retains the CDR3 DNA only, 45 bases that are in frame from base 1.